The entry that follows covers one T cell receptor (beta chain) sequence. Noted time point: newly diagnosed GD, antithyroid drugs for less than 3 months. Researchers made the TCR library from RNA that was extracted from PBMCs. The data stem from a study of regulatory T cells in long-lasting Graves disease. Germline CDR1 SGHTA, CDR2 FQGNSA. This CDR3 has 17 amino acids. V lost 5 bases, J lost 4 bases, and 13 bases stayed unmatched. Building the TCR beta libraries relied on iRepertoire HTBI primers, and CDR3 regions underwent Arm-PCR. TCRdb reprocessed the multiplex PCR reads via MiXCR and lists one record per CDR3 protein. The data show approximately 230,000 distinct CDR3 sequences, 15% to 20% seen once.

This sample comprised peripheral blood mononuclear cells (PBMCs), obtained at new diagnosis, from a patient treated with antithyroid drugs. The clonotype was recovered from a female donor with Graves disease. J is TRBJ1-2 and V is TRBV7-2; TRBD1 matches 10 bases. The CDR3 sequence: CASSPGTGVTSGYGYTF. The DNA of the CDR3 is TGTGCCAGCAGCCCCGGGACAGGGGTAACGAGTGGCTATGGCTACACCTTC.